This T cell receptor (beta chain) was recovered during a study of Ad26.COV2.S vaccination and SARS-CoV-2 variants. Findings and caveats of the study: Possible underestimation of total T cell responses by the TCR breadth and depth analyses was noted.

Profiling relied on immunoSEQ multiplex PCR, and the TCRdb table lists in-frame clones only, not all of them. This sample has some 410,000 clones; 92% occur once, and the top ten carry 1.5% to 2%. The treatment denotes: some 19 received Ad26.COV2.S at low or high dose, single or two shots; several received placebo; per-sample allocation not given. Repertoires come from day 63 after the first vaccine or placebo injection. In its sample, this clone was seen once. No antigen is known for it. CDR3 size: 14 residues. Trimming took 3 bases from V and 7 from J; bases not matched to a gene: 3. The germline CDR1 and CDR2 sequences are SGHDT and YYEEEE.

The chain couples TRBV5-6 to TRBJ2-1; 11 bases fit TRBD1. The sequences come from peripheral blood, collected in a trial of Ad26.COV2.S vaccine versus placebo. This clonotype was obtained from a person aged 18 to 59 who received the Ad26.COV2.S COVID-19 vaccine or a placebo. The CDR3 spells CASSWGQGENEQFF. CDR3 bases: TGTGCCAGCAGCTGGGGACAGGGGGAGAATGAGCAGTTCTTC. The variable domain in full, with the rest retrieved from reference TRBV5-6 and TRBJ2-1, is DAGVTQSPTHLIKTRGQQVTLRCSPKSGHDTVSWYQQALGQGPQFIFQYYEEEERQRGNFPDRFSGHQFPNYSSELNVNALLLGDSALYLCASSWGQGENEQFFGPGTRLTVL.